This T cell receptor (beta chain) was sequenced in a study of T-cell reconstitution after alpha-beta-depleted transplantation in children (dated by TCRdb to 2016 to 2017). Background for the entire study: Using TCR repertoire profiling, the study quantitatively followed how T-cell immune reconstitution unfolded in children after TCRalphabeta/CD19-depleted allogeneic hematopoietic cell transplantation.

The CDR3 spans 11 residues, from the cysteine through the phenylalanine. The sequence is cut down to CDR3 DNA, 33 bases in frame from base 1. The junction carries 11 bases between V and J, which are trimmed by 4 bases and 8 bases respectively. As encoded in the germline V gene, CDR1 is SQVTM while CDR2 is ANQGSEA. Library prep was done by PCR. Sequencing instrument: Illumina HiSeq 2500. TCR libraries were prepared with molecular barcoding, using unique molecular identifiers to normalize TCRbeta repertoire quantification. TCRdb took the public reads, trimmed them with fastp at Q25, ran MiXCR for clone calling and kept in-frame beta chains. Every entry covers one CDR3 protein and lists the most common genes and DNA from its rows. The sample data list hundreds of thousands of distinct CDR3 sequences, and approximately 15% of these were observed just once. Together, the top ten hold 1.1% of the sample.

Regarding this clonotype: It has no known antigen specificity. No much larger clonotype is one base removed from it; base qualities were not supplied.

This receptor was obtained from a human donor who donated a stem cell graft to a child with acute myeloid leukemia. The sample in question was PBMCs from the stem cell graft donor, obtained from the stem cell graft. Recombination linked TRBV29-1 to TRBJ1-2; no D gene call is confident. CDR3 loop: CSVGDWRGYTF. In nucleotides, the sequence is TGCAGCGTTGGGGATTGGAGAGGCTACACCTTC.